What follows are 27 T cell receptor beta chains derived from one specimen sequenced in a study of cytomegalovirus exposure and HLA in healthy donors. Both 60 Vbeta primers and 13 Jbeta primers went into the PCR. Assay used: immunoSEQ multiplex PCR; TCRdb lists only in-frame clones, some missing. The table records 150,000 to 190,000 clones, 80% to 90% of them present only once. The sequencing sample was made of PBMCs. The receptors here all came from a woman between 18 and 29 years old in good health and CMV-seronegative.

This clone has a handful of counts. The chain combines TRBV28 with TRBJ2-7; 7 bases align to TRBD1. Trimming removed 10 bases from V and 3 bases from J; junction bases left unmatched: 6. The germline CDR1 and CDR2 sequences are MDHEN and SYDVKM. This CDR3 spans 12 amino acids. CDR3 loop: CATLRTGYEQYF. The DNA of the CDR3 is TGTGCCACCTTGAGGACAGGCTACGAGCAGTACTTC.

This chain links TRBV9 with TRBJ2-1, with 7 positions matching TRBD2. The J segment lost 3 bases and the V segment lost 2 bases, leaving 8 bases of the junction unmatched. The CDR3 is made up of 16 amino acids. The germline CDR1 and CDR2 sequences are SGDLS and YYNGEE. The CDR3 DNA reads TGTGCCAGCAGCGTGGGGGGAGGGGAGAGCTACAATGAGCAGTTCTTC. As protein: CASSVGGGESYNEQFF.

The J gene is TRBJ1-2, the V gene TRBV5-1; 8 bases fit TRBD1. The CDR3 sequence is 13 residues long. CDR1 is SGHRS and CDR2 is YFSETQ in the germline V gene. Losses at the gene ends were 4 bases for V and 8 bases for J; bases not matched to a gene: 7. The CDR3 DNA reads as TGCGCCAGCAGCGCCGGACAGGGACGGGGCTACACCTTC. It is translated as CASSAGQGRGYTF.

The genes are TRBV28 and TRBJ2-7; D not resolved. The CDR3 loop spans 14 amino acids. Germline V lookup: CDR1 MDHEN, CDR2 SYDVKM. Trimming stripped 5 bases from V and 1 base from J, with 12 bases between. In DNA form, the CDR3 reads TGTGCCAGCAGTATTACCTACAGTTCCTACGAGCAGTACTTC. Translation gives CASSITYSSYEQYF.

The chain uses TRBV5-4 and TRBJ2-1; no clear D gene. Deletions cut 4 bases from V and 5 bases from J, with 19 bases between. Germline CDR1 SGHNT, CDR2 YYREEE (reference sequence). CDR3 length: 16 residues. In nucleotides, the CDR3 is TGTGCCAGCAGCCAGAGTGATGGGTGGAGCCACAATGAGCAGTTCTTC. It specifies CASSQSDGWSHNEQFF.

J is TRBJ2-7 and V is TRBV19, with 8 bases matching TRBD1. The germline gives CDR1 LNHDA, CDR2 SQIVND (reference sequence). This CDR3 has 13 amino acids. The V segment lost 10 bases and the J segment 6 bases; nucleotides outside the gene matches: 11. Here the CDR3 DNA reads TGTGCCACTACCCTGGCAGGGGGCAGCGAGCAGTACTTC. Translation: CATTLAGGSEQYF.

This sequence joins TRBV5-1 and TRBJ2-5, with 7 bases that match TRBD1. CDR3 length: 13 residues. V dropped 3 bases and J dropped 2; count of bases not matched to a gene: 1. CDR1 is SGHRS, CDR2 YFSETQ, per germline. The CDR3 DNA reads TGCGCCAGCAGCTGGGACAGTCAAGAGACCCAGTACTTC. Its protein product is CASSWDSQETQYF.

Here the CDR3 reads CASSKTGSGDTEAFF. The CDR3 DNA sequence: TGTGCCAGCAGCAAGACAGGGAGTGGGGACACTGAAGCTTTCTTT. This chain uses TRBV7-9 with TRBJ1-1; TRBD1 agrees at 7 bases. There are 15 residues in the CDR3. Germline CDR1 is SEHNR and CDR2 is FQNEAQ (reference sequence). With 5 bases clipped from V and 3 bases from J, the junction kept 9 bases outside the gene matches.

V and J are TRBV18 and TRBJ1-2, with 9 nucleotides matching TRBD1. The V segment lost 3 bases and the J segment 1 base; nucleotides outside the gene matches: 9. CDR3 size: 17 residues. CDR1 KGHSH and CDR2 LQKENI come from the germline V gene. CDR3 sequence reads: CASSPLWGQGLNYGYTF. The DNA for the CDR3 is TGTGCCAGCTCACCTTTGTGGGGACAGGGCCTTAACTATGGCTACACCTTC.

The chain couples TRBV29-1 to TRBJ1-1; 9 bases agree with TRBD1. The germline CDR1 and CDR2 sequences are SQVTM and ANQGSEA. CDR3 length equals 13 residues. V lost 5 bases to trimming and J lost 5 bases; unmatched junction nucleotides: 6. CDR3 residues: CSVCDRGRTEAFF. The CDR3 region has the DNA TGCAGCGTTTGTGACAGGGGGAGGACTGAAGCTTTCTTT. The variable domain in full, completed from reference TRBV29-1 and TRBJ1-1, reads SAVISQKPSRDICQRGTSLTIQCQVDSQVTMMFWYRQQPGQSLTLIATANQGSEATYESGFVIDKFPISRPNLTFSTLTVSNMSPEDSSIYLCSVCDRGRTEAFFGQGTRLTVV.

This rearrangement joins TRBV28 to TRBJ1-2; 9 bases fit TRBD1. The CDR3 runs to 14 residues. The trim removed 5 bases at V and 8 bases at J, leaving 9 bases unmatched. Germline V lookup: CDR1 MDHEN, CDR2 SYDVKM. CDR3 nucleotide sequence: TGTGCCAGCAGTCTGGACAGGGGTAAAAGGGGCTACACCTTC. Encoded protein: CASSLDRGKRGYTF.

This clone was detected a few times. The V and J genes are TRBV7-9 and TRBJ2-2; 7 bases fit TRBD2. Germline CDR1 and CDR2: SEHNR and FQNEAQ (reference sequence). The CDR3 covers 16 residues. Trimming took 5 bases from V and 0 from J; bases not matched to a gene: 6. This CDR3 is CASSPRLAANTGELFF. The CDR3 coding sequence is TGTGCCAGCAGCCCTCGACTAGCCGCGAACACCGGGGAGCTGTTTTTT.

This chain joins TRBV15 and TRBJ1-1, with D hard to call. The CDR3 runs to 15 residues. Trimming pared 0 bases from V and 4 bases from J, leaving 12 bases between. Germline CDR1 and CDR2: LNHNV and YYDKDF (reference sequence). In DNA, the CDR3 is TGTGCCACCAGCAGAGAAACGGGTATGGGCACTGAAGCTTTCTTT. This gives the protein CATSRETGMGTEAFF. Drawing the rest from reference TRBV15 and TRBJ1-1, the complete variable domain is DAMVIQNPRYQVTQFGKPVTLSCSQTLNHNVMYWYQQKSSQAPKLLFHYYDKDFNNEADTPDNFQSRRPNTSFCFLDIRSPGLGDTAMYLCATSRETGMGTEAFFGQGTRLTVV.

The chain has TRBV5-6 and TRBJ1-2; D might be TRBD1 (6 bases). This CDR3 has 15 residues. Germline values: CDR1 SGHDT, CDR2 YYEEEE. Trimming shortened V by 1 base and J by 1 base, and 11 bases separated the two germline ends. CDR3: CASSLSWGRNYGYTF. In nucleotides, the CDR3 is TGTGCCAGCAGCTTGTCTTGGGGGCGTAACTATGGCTACACCTTC.

The chain links TRBV6-6 to TRBJ2-5; 7 bases map to TRBD1. With 2 bases clipped from V and 5 bases from J, the junction kept 5 bases outside the gene matches. Germline CDR1 and CDR2: MNHNY and SVGAGI (reference sequence). The CDR3 length is 14 residues. CDR3: CASSYAGTAETQYF. In nucleotides, the CDR3 is TGTGCCAGCAGTTACGCCGGGACAGCTGAGACCCAGTACTTC.

The chain links TRBV27 to TRBJ1-3; a possible D gene is TRBD1 (6 bases). Between the trimmed V and J ends, which lost 5 bases and 0 bases, there was a span of 11 bases. CDR3 length equals 15 residues. Germline loops: CDR1 MNHEY, CDR2 SMNVEV (reference sequence). CDR3 residues: CASSQSGVSGNTIYF. Here the CDR3 DNA reads TGTGCCAGCAGTCAATCAGGGGTCTCTGGAAACACCATATATTTT.

V usage is TRBV7-9 and J usage is TRBJ1-2, with D perhaps matching TRBD1 (5 bases). The CDR3 contains 14 residues. The germline gives CDR1 SEHNR, CDR2 FQNEAQ (reference sequence). V shed 5 bases and J shed 4 bases, with 14 bases lying between them. Here the CDR3 reads CASSPIQGPYGYTF. The CDR3 DNA follows: TGTGCCAGCAGCCCGATCCAGGGCCCCTATGGCTACACCTTC.

The rearrangement uses TRBV28 and TRBJ1-4; 7 bases match TRBD1. This CDR3 is built from 13 residues. Germline V gene lookup returns CDR1 MDHEN and CDR2 SYDVKM. V lost 5 bases, J lost 8 bases, and 5 bases stayed unmatched. Here the CDR3 DNA reads TGTGCCAGCAGTCTGTCAGGGGGGGAAAAACTGTTTTTT. The encoded protein is CASSLSGGEKLFF.

The CDR3 sequence is CASSEEAAGASNEQFF. In nucleotides, the CDR3 is TGTGCCAGCAGTGAAGAGGCAGCGGGAGCATCTAATGAGCAGTTCTTC. The rearrangement links TRBV2 to TRBJ2-1, with 8 bases matching TRBD2. Germline lookup yields CDR1 SNHLY and CDR2 FYNNEI. J was trimmed by 7 bases and V by 1 base; bases with no gene match: 9. This CDR3 region has 16 residues. The variable domain in full, with the rest retrieved from reference TRBV2 and TRBJ2-1, is EPEVTQTPSHQVTQMGQEVILRCVPISNHLYFYWYRQILGQKVEFLVSFYNNEISEKSEIFDDQFSVERPDGSNFTLKIRSTKLEDSAMYFCASSEEAAGASNEQFFGPGTRLTVL.

The V gene is TRBV12-5, the J gene TRBJ2-1, with TRBD2 as a possible D gene (6 bases). The V end lost 5 bases, the J end lost 10 bases, and 21 bases lay between the germline ends. This CDR3 has 15 residues. Per germline, CDR1 LGHNT and CDR2 FRNRAP. The DNA of the CDR3 is TGTGCTAGTGGTCCCCCAGGTAGCGGACCTAGGGAGCAGTTCTTC. It codes for CASGPPGSGPREQFF. Supplemented by reference TRBV12-5 and TRBJ2-1, the full variable domain reads DARVTQTPRHKVTEMGQEVTMRCQPILGHNTVFWYRQTMMQGLELLAYFRNRAPLDDSGMPKDRFSAEMPDATLATLKIQPSEPRDSAVYFCASGPPGSGPREQFFGPGTRLTVL.

V usage is TRBV10-3 and J usage is TRBJ2-7, with 8 positions matching TRBD1. The CDR3 is 15 amino acids. The J segment lost 0 bases and the V segment lost 4 bases, leaving 5 bases of the junction unmatched. Germline values: CDR1 ENHRY, CDR2 SYGVKD. CDR3 DNA: TGTGCCATCAGTGTGGGGGACAGGAGCTCCTACGAGCAGTACTTC. Residues: CAISVGDRSSYEQYF.

The chain couples TRBV10-2 to TRBJ2-2; TRBD1 agrees at 9 bases. The CDR3 has 16 amino acids. The V gene's germline CDR1 is WSHSY and CDR2 SAAADI. After removal of 6 bases from V and 6 bases from J, the junction contained 11 bases not matched to a gene. The CDR3 coding sequence is TGCGCCAGCAGGGGGGGGACAGGGAAGTACTCCGGGGAGCTGTTTTTT. Translating it yields CASRGGTGKYSGELFF.

V gene TRBV27 combines with J gene TRBJ2-7; tentative D call: TRBD1 (6 bases). Germline assignment: CDR1 MNHEY and CDR2 SMNVEV (reference sequence). Trimming pared 3 bases from V and 0 bases from J, leaving 12 bases between. The CDR3 runs to 15 residues. CDR3 amino acids: CASSLSTGSSYEQYF. Written as DNA, the CDR3 is TGTGCCAGCAGTTTGTCGACAGGTAGCTCCTACGAGCAGTACTTC.

The rearrangement uses TRBV5-1 and TRBJ2-5, with TRBD2 matching 12 bases. The length of the CDR3 is 17 residues. V lost 0 bases and J lost 5; bases outside the gene matches: 8. Germline V CDR1 and CDR2: SGHRS, YFSETQ. DNA of the CDR3: TGCGCCAGCAGCTTGGGACTAGCGGGGGCCACGGGGGAGACCCAGTACTTC. This codes for CASSLGLAGATGETQYF.

This clone was counted only a few times. The CDR3: CASSIPGTYNEQFF. The CDR3 region has the DNA TGTGCCAGTAGTATCCCGGGGACCTACAATGAGCAGTTCTTC. The chain recombines TRBV19 with TRBJ2-1; possibly TRBD2 for D (5 bases). V was trimmed by 3 bases and J by 2 bases, leaving 8 bases between them. This CDR3 region has 14 residues. Germline CDR1 and CDR2: LNHDA and SQIVND (reference sequence).

The chain combines TRBV19 with TRBJ1-5; D remains unclear. Germline loops: CDR1 LNHDA, CDR2 SQIVND (reference sequence). The CDR3 extends over 15 amino acids. Trimming stripped 1 base from V and 1 base from J, with 8 bases between. CDR3 sequence reads: CASSIGGGSNQPQHF. As DNA, the CDR3 is TGTGCCAGTAGTATAGGTGGAGGAAGCAATCAGCCCCAGCATTTT.

The chain uses TRBV9 and TRBJ2-5, with 11 bases lining up with TRBD2. Germline CDR1 and CDR2: SGDLS and YYNGEE. The CDR3 length is 18 residues. The ends lost 4 bases at V and 4 bases at J; junction bases unmatched: 15. This chain's CDR3 is CASSWGASGGNLGETQYF. Written as DNA, the CDR3 is TGTGCCAGCAGCTGGGGAGCTAGCGGGGGGAACCTGGGAGAGACCCAGTACTTC.